Listed below are T cell receptor beta chains from one sample, sequenced in a study of T cell clonotyping in hematopoietic cell transplantation. Libraries were prepared by immunoSEQ multiplex PCR; TCRdb keeps only in-frame clonotypes and omits some of them. Seen here are a few thousand clones, nearly 90% observed once, and the top ten hold 26%. The starting material was peripheral blood mononuclear cells, obtained 100 days after allogeneic stem cell transplant. Source of these receptors: a male patient between 65 and 85 years old who had an allogeneic stem cell transplant from an unrelated donor, so T cells may come from the graft donor. Some clones in this sample may be carry-over from other donors' samples. Both conserved end residues are part of each CDR3.

v_call cdr3_aa
TRBV28 CASSLFAATFTGELFF
TRBV5-4 CASSLMTEPAYEQYF
TRBV15 CATSRLLDDYEQYF
TRBV4-3 CASSQEHGGTDTQYF
TRBV2 CASSDYGGGLFF
TRBV5-1 CASSLGLAESTDTQYF
TRBV6-4 CASSDTPDGEQFF
TRBV10-3 CAITSRGGVSEQYF
TRBV27 CASSSWTEAFF
TRBV13 CASSLGSSGPLGEQYF
TRBV5-1 CASSLAAGGLNEQFF
TRBV29-1 CSSGTGDFSEQYF
TRBV30 CAWSNAGGNYEQYF
TRBV5-8 CASSPVGAQFF
TRBV29-1 CSVENRRGETQYF
TRBV28 CASSSSVERESYEQYF
TRBV6-1 CASSDRGHTEAFF
TRBV29-1 CSVERERRSYNEQFF
TRBV6-4 CASSDGYTGELFF
TRBV30 CAWSVGGVINQPQHF
TRBV5-8 CASSQDRGMDSYTF
TRBV9 CASSGGGTSGRFNEQYF
TRBV30 CAWSRDSYEQYF
TRBV30 CAWSQGQGKWGEQFF
TRBV7-3 CASSLQAGGADTQYF
TRBV10-1 CASSESVGPGGYQPQHF
TRBV5-1 CASSFLETRTLSSYEQYF
TRBV5-1 CASRDPGQGDTGELFF
TRBV30 CAWFSPSNRGDQETQYF
TRBV10-3 CAISLGSYYEQYF
TRBV28 CASSRLRPSNQPQHF
TRBV5-1 CASSLVSSGRASGELFF
TRBV27 CASSLSPRTQVMNTEAFF
TRBV5-1 CASSPGNTGELFF
TRBV7-3 CASSQGPGGDQETQYF
TRBV5-4 CASSEAPGTGAYEQYF
TRBV4-1 CASSQVVERRASYNEQFF
TRBV19 CASTDGRGQFYNEQFF
TRBV2 CASSESDGQPQHF
TRBV5-1 CASSSGPVLIAKNIQYF
TRBV5-1 CASSLRWQGTEAFF
TRBV6-1 CASSDRDRHEQYF
TRBV6-5 CASSYSGKRSSYEQYF
TRBV25-1 CASRGGIHTDTQYF
TRBV18 CASSPRAGAGWDTQYF
TRBV4-3 CASSQETPGDEQYF
TRBV29-1 CSVSGGAGYEQYF
TRBV29-1 CSARQQETQYF
TRBV11-1 CASSLEVNPGANVLTF
TRBV28 CASTSPFRGRSYEQYF
TRBV5-6 CASRVTGTPVRTF
TRBV23-1 CASSQSRGQDDNNYGYTF
TRBV29-1 CSVEGGGSYEQYF